A selection of T cell receptor beta chains follows, all from one sample in a study of T cell responses to AZD1222 COVID-19 vaccine. The repertoire was sequenced with immunoSEQ multiplex PCR; TCRdb's copy has only in-frame clones and lacks some. Among 100,000 to 150,000 clones listed, 80% to 90% were seen once. Sample: peripheral blood, taken on day 0 of AZD1222 vaccination. These receptors were collected from an adult in good health. Each CDR3 is given with its conserved first and last residue. Fields, in order: V gene, J gene, CDR3 length, D gene, clone size, CDR3 DNA, CDR3 protein. D genes are given only for firm matches. For some rows the clone size is stated as once, few or many, or as a class when expanded; others skip it.

TRBV4-1	TRBJ2-2	16	TRBD2	-	TGCGCCAGCAGCCAAGGTCGGGGGGGCGGCACCGGGGAGCTGTTTTTT	CASSQGRGGGTGELFF
TRBV11-3	TRBJ2-7	17	TRBD2	-	TGTGCCAGCAGCTTAAGAGTGGGGCGGGAGGGATTTTACGAGCAGTACTTC	CASSLRVGREGFYEQYF
TRBV5-8	TRBJ2-1	14	TRBD1	once	TGTGCCAGCAGCTTGGACAGGGGGCTCGGTGAGCAGTTCTTC	CASSLDRGLGEQFF
TRBV29-1	TRBJ2-5	14	-	-	TGCAGCGTTGCTTTATCGGGCGTCCAAGAGACCCAGTACTTC	CSVALSGVQETQYF
TRBV5-4	TRBJ1-4	18	-	-	TGTGCCAGCAGCTTGGCAGGCGGGGGGGCAGAAACTAATGAAAAACTGTTTTTT	CASSLAGGGAETNEKLFF
TRBV4-1	TRBJ2-1	13	TRBD2	-	TGCGCCAGCAGCCTTGGGGGGGACAATGAGCAGTTCTTC	CASSLGGDNEQFF
TRBV30	TRBJ1-1	13	-	-	TGTGCCTGGAGTGAATCGGCTGGCACTGAAGCTTTCTTT	CAWSESAGTEAFF
TRBV3-1/TRBV3-2	TRBJ2-7	13	-	-	TGTGCCAGCAGCCTGAAGGGGACCTACGAGCAGTACTTC	CASSLKGTYEQYF
TRBV7-2	TRBJ1-1	15	-	-	TGTGCCAGCAGCTGGAGTCCGTTCCTGAACACTGAAGCTTTCTTT	CASSWSPFLNTEAFF
TRBV4-3	TRBJ2-2	18	-	-	TGCGCCAGCAGCCAAGAAGTTGGCGTCCCGAAGACCGGCGGGGAGCTGTTTTTT	CASSQEVGVPKTGGELFF
TRBV4-1	TRBJ1-1	15	-	-	TGCGCCAGCACACCTTTTCAGGGTTGGGACACTGAAGCTTTCTTT	CASTPFQGWDTEAFF
TRBV4-2	TRBJ2-7	17	TRBD2	-	TGTGCCAGCAGCCCCCTAGCGGGAGGGCCCTCTCTACGCGAGCAGTACTTC	CASSPLAGGPSLREQYF
TRBV11-2	TRBJ1-2	15	-	-	TGTGCCAGCAGCTTCGGTAGGGGGTCATACTATGGCTACACCTTC	CASSFGRGSYYGYTF
TRBV7-2	TRBJ1-2	14	TRBD1	-	TGTGCCAGCAGCTTCACGACAGGGAACTATGGCTACACCTTC	CASSFTTGNYGYTF
TRBV18	TRBJ2-7	15	TRBD1	-	TGTGCCAGCTCACTTACAGGGGACCCCTCCTACGAGCAGTACTTC	CASSLTGDPSYEQYF
TRBV19	TRBJ1-5	12	-	-	TGTGCCAGTAGTTACCTTAATCAGCCCCAGCATTTT	CASSYLNQPQHF
TRBV5-5	TRBJ1-1	15	-	-	TGTGCCAGCAGCTTGACCCAACAGATGAACACTGAAGCTTTCTTT	CASSLTQQMNTEAFF
TRBV4-3	TRBJ1-2	14	TRBD1	-	TGCGCCAGCAGCGGAGGGGGGACAGGACATGGCTACACCTTC	CASSGGGTGHGYTF
TRBV5-4	TRBJ1-6	16	-	-	TGTGCCAGCACCATAGGCAGGCAGACAACAAATTCACCCCTCCACTTT	CASTIGRQTTNSPLHF
TRBV7-6	TRBJ2-7	13	-	-	TGTGCCAGCAGCTTAGGAGGGGGCTACGAGCAGTACTTC	CASSLGGGYEQYF